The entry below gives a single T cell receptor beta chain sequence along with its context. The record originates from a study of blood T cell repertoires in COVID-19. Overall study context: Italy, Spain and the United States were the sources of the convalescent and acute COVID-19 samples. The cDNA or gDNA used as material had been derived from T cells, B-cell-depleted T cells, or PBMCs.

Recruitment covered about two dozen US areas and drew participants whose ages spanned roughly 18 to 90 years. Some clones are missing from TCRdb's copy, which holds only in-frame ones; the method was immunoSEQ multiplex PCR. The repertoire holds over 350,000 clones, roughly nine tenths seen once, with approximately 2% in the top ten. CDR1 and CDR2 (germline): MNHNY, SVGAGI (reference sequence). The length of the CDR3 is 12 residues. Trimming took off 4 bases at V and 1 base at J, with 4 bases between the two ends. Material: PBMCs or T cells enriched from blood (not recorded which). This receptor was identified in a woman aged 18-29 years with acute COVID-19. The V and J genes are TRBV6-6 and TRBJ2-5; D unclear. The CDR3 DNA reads TGTGCCAGCAGTTTGAGCCAAGAGACCCAGTACTTC. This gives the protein CASSLSQETQYF.